The 2 T cell receptor beta chains given below trace back to one sample, sequenced in a study of blood T cell repertoires in COVID-19. Using immunoSEQ multiplex PCR, the repertoire was profiled, and TCRdb retains in-frame clones only, with some absent. In the table there are about 270,000 clones, approximately 91% of which are singletons. Material for sequencing was PBMCs or T cells enriched from blood (not recorded which). These receptors were collected from a woman in her 40s with acute COVID-19.

This sequence joins TRBV5-8 and TRBJ1-1; no clear D. This CDR3 contains 13 residues. CDR1 and CDR2 from the germline V gene are SGHTS and YDEGEE. V was clipped by 2 bases and J by 0 bases, with 5 bases between them. This CDR3 reads CASSLQLNTEAFF. In nucleotides, the CDR3 is TGTGCCAGCAGCTTACAGCTGAACACTGAAGCTTTCTTT.

The rearrangement uses TRBV7-9 and TRBJ1-2; D might be TRBD1 (6 bases). The CDR3 is 13 amino acids. The germline CDR1 and CDR2 sequences are SEHNR and FQNEAQ (reference sequence). Trimming stripped 11 bases from V and 4 bases from J, with 17 bases between. The CDR3 here is CASQDSASYGYTF. CDR3 sequence (DNA): TGTGCCTCCCAGGACAGCGCTAGCTATGGCTACACCTTC.